This TCR beta chain is drawn from a study of response to subunit inactivated influenza vaccine. TCRdb independently ran MiXCR on the RT-PCR reads; one entry per CDR3 protein. Found here are hundreds of thousands of distinct CDR3 sequences, about 7.6% of them singletons; the top ten hold 10% to 15%. This clonotype was seen at least ten times. What it recognizes is unknown. The germline CDR1 and CDR2 sequences are SNHLY and FYNNEI. This CDR3 region has 11 residues. V lost 7 bases and J 4 bases, leaving 8 bases between the germline ends. General study results and limits: That few new T cells are recruited by each seasonal influenza vaccination was the authors' suggestion.

The sample was PBMCs from blood, taken 23 to 25 months after vaccination. The receptor was derived from a man between 50 and 75 years old who received an inactivated influenza vaccine. The chain joins TRBV2 to TRBJ2-7, with TRBD1 as a possible D gene (5 bases). The CDR3 region has the DNA TGTGCCAGCACAGGGAAGTACGAGCAGTACTTC. This sequence encodes CASTGKYEQYF.